This T cell receptor (beta chain) was profiled in a study of T cells in localized non-small cell lung cancer. Whole-study results and caveats: Adjacent lung had a median about 60 of the 100 largest tumor clones.

Germline CDR1 reads WNHNN; CDR2 reads SYGVQD (reference sequence). The CDR3 covers 13 residues. V lost 4 bases and J 2 bases, leaving 9 bases between the germline ends. Here immunoSEQ multiplex PCR was the method, and the copy in TCRdb shows in-frame clones only, minus some. The sample records 70,000 to 85,000 clones, around 84% being singletons. Remarks on this clone: Its antigen remains unknown.

The source material was peripheral blood, sampled before any cancer treatment. The origin of this receptor is a female donor over 55 with stage I lung adenocarcinoma. V usage is TRBV10-1 and J usage is TRBJ2-7, with D unclear. The chain's CDR3 is CASSGVGTYEQYF. In DNA form, the CDR3 reads TGCGCCAGCAGTGGTGTAGGAACCTACGAGCAGTACTTC.